One and the same sample provided the 29 T cell receptor beta chains below, sequenced in a study of OX40 agonist ivuxolimab in advanced cancers. To prepare the library, the immunoSEQ multiplex PCR assay was applied. Sourced from immuneACCESS, this table was stored by TCRdb with only in-frame sequences that have V and J called. A share of the clones is absent; for the studies checked, an unresolved V gene accounts for under half, and the remainder has no known explanation. The sample has over 70,000 clones on record, roughly 89% of them singletons. The ten most abundant clones make up 0.19% of the sample. The specimen was CD4+ or CD8+ T cells sorted from blood, collected in a trial of the OX40 agonist ivuxolimab. These receptors all stem from an adult with an advanced solid tumor such as melanoma, head and neck, liver or kidney cancer.

This clone was seen only once. Additional DNA sequences in this sample encode the identical CDR3. This sequence joins TRBV11-3 and TRBJ1-1; 8 bases are a match to TRBD1. CDR1 and CDR2 (germline): SGHNT, YENEEA. The ends lost 3 bases at V and 5 bases at J; junction bases unmatched: 2. The CDR3 covers 13 residues. The CDR3 region is CASSFDRGTEAFF. DNA for the CDR3: TGTGCCAGCAGCTTCGACAGGGGAACTGAAGCTTTCTTT.

J is TRBJ2-5 and V is TRBV9; tentative D call: TRBD1 (6 bases). With 1 base removed from V and 1 base from J, the gap between germline ends came to 8 bases. The CDR3 spans 14 residues. Germline lookup yields CDR1 SGDLS and CDR2 YYNGEE. The CDR3 spells CASSVQGTQETQYF. CDR3 coding DNA: TGTGCCAGCAGCGTACAGGGGACCCAAGAGACCCAGTACTTC.

This chain joins TRBV6-6 and TRBJ2-2; tentative D call: TRBD2 (6 bases). The CDR3 runs to 16 residues. V was shortened by 0 bases and J by 4 bases, with 12 bases between the two germline ends. Looked up from germline, CDR1 is MNHNY and CDR2 is SVGAGI (reference sequence). The CDR3 sequence is CASSYSSGVGTGELFF. The CDR3 DNA follows: TGTGCCAGCAGTTACTCATCGGGGGTCGGCACCGGGGAGCTGTTTTTT.

The CDR3 spells CASSLEGAGQTYGDYNEQFF. Written as DNA, the CDR3 is TGTGCCAGCAGCTTAGAGGGGGCGGGCCAAACCTATGGGGACTACAATGAGCAGTTCTTC. The chain has TRBV11-3 and TRBJ2-1, with D possibly matching TRBD1 (6 bases). Germline CDR1 is SGHNT and CDR2 is YENEEA. CDR3 length equals 20 residues. Trimming cost V 0 bases and J 3 bases, with 24 bases left between them. The whole variable domain, remainder taken from reference TRBV11-3 and TRBJ2-1, is EAGVVQSPRYKIIEKKQPVAFWCNPISGHNTLYWYLQNLGQGPELLIRYENEEAVDDSQLPKDRFSAERLKGVDSTLKIQPAELGDSAVYLCASSLEGAGQTYGDYNEQFFGPGTRLTVL.

The chain combines TRBV11-2 with TRBJ1-5, with D maybe TRBD1 (5 bases). Germline lookup yields CDR1 SGHAT and CDR2 FQNNGV. Trimming removed 5 bases from V and 7 bases from J, with 12 bases in between. This CDR3 region has 13 residues. The CDR3 protein is CASSPGGTQPQHF. CDR3 bases: TGTGCCAGCAGCCCCGGGGGGACCCAGCCCCAGCATTTT.

For this clone: Germline is not matched at one junction end, which may reflect a read error. The chain links TRBV6-9 to TRBJ2-2; D uncertain. In germline, CDR1 is MNHGY, CDR2 SVAAGI. The length of the CDR3 is 13 residues. The CDR3 protein is CASSFLNPGELFF. The CDR3, as DNA: TGTGCCAGCAGTTTCTTGAACCCCGGGGAGCTGTTTTTT.

Note on this clone: Different DNA sequences within this sample yield the same CDR3. This sequence joins TRBV18 and TRBJ2-3; tentatively, D is TRBD2 (5 bases). This CDR3 is 14 amino acids long. Germline lookup yields CDR1 KGHSH and CDR2 LQKENI. The germline V and J ends were trimmed by 3 bases and 2 bases, with 9 bases remaining between them. The CDR3 loop reads CASSPLASTDTQYF. CDR3 coding DNA: TGTGCCAGCTCACCTCTAGCCTCCACAGATACGCAGTATTTT. The variable domain in full, with the rest retrieved from reference TRBV18 and TRBJ2-3, is NAGVMQNPRHLVRRRGQEARLRCSPMKGHSHVYWYRQLPEEGLKFMVYLQKENIIDESGMPKERFSAEFPKEGPSILRIQQVVRGDSAAYFCASSPLASTDTQYFGPGTRLTVL.

V usage is TRBV9 and J usage is TRBJ1-6; tentatively, D is TRBD1 (5 bases). The germline V gene has CDR1 SGDLS and CDR2 YYNGEE. This CDR3 contains 15 residues. V lost 3 bases and J lost 7, with 14 bases in between. The CDR3 reads CASSGLGPANSPLHF. The CDR3 DNA sequence: TGTGCCAGCAGCGGACTGGGGCCCGCCAATTCACCCCTCCACTTT.

This rearrangement joins TRBV19 to TRBJ2-1, with D perhaps assigned TRBD1 or TRBD2 (7 bases each). Germline V gives CDR1 LNHDA, CDR2 SQIVND (reference sequence). This CDR3 region has 16 residues. V lost 6 bases to trimming and J lost 0 bases, with 15 bases between them. The CDR3 loop is CASRTSGDSSYNEQFF. The CDR3 nucleotides are TGTGCCAGTAGAACGAGCGGGGACAGCTCCTACAATGAGCAGTTCTTC.

This clone was counted only a few times. This chain connects TRBV28 to TRBJ1-1; D may be TRBD1 (6 bases). Trimming removed 8 bases from V and 5 bases from J, with 18 bases in between. Germline CDR1 reads MDHEN; CDR2 reads SYDVKM. This CDR3 contains 14 residues. DNA of the CDR3: TGTGCCAGCCTCGGAACAGGGAGAAAGACTGAAGCTTTCTTT. This sequence encodes CASLGTGRKTEAFF.

This clone has a single count. The chain uses TRBV29-1 and TRBJ1-3; 8 bases line up with TRBD1. The CDR3 totals 17 residues. The junction had 16 bases not matched to a gene; V was cut back by 6 bases and J by 3 bases. Germline CDR1 is SQVTM and CDR2 is ANQGSEA. CDR3 protein: CSVANHPAGGDGNTIYF. The CDR3 region has the DNA TGCAGCGTCGCAAACCACCCGGCAGGGGGCGATGGAAACACCATATATTTT.

The chain carries TRBV7-6 and TRBJ1-5; no firm D call. CDR3 length equals 13 residues. Trimming cost V 2 bases and J 5 bases, with 7 bases left between them. CDR1 is SGHVS and CDR2 is FNYEAQ in the germline V gene. CDR3 sequence reads: CASSLFTDQPQHF. CDR3 nucleotide sequence: TGTGCCAGCAGCTTATTTACCGATCAGCCCCAGCATTTT.

The chain carries TRBV7-8 and TRBJ2-7; the D is unclear. The V gene lost 4 bases and the J gene lost 4 bases, with 5 bases spanning the gap. Per germline, CDR1 SGHVS and CDR2 FQNEAQ. The length of the CDR3 is 11 residues. CDR3 loop: CASSSAYEQYF. CDR3 nucleotide sequence: TGTGCCAGCAGCTCCGCATACGAGCAGTACTTC.

The chain combines TRBV5-1 with TRBJ1-1; D might be TRBD1 (5 bases). The CDR3 contains 15 residues. Germline V gene data show CDR1 as SGHRS and CDR2 as YFSETQ. V lost 4 bases to trimming and J lost 1 base, with 14 bases between them. The CDR3 DNA reads TGCGCCAGCAGCAATCTACGGACACCGAACACTGAAGCTTTCTTT. Amino acid sequence: CASSNLRTPNTEAFF.

V gene TRBV7-2 combines with J gene TRBJ2-7; the D call may be TRBD1 or TRBD2 (5 bases each). Germline V gene sequence: CDR1 SGHTA, CDR2 FQGNSA. The CDR3 loop spans 14 amino acids. V was shortened by 3 bases and J by 0 bases, with 9 bases between the two germline ends. CDR3 in amino acids: CASSFEGTSYEQYF. For the CDR3, the DNA is TGTGCCAGCAGCTTTGAGGGGACCTCCTACGAGCAGTACTTC.

V is TRBV6-5 and J is TRBJ1-4, with D unresolved. The CDR3 consists of 15 residues. Germline V CDR1 and CDR2: MNHEY, SVGAGI. V was pared by 0 bases and J by 11 bases, with 16 bases between. The CDR3 is CASSYSFVRPSKLFF. DNA of the CDR3: TGTGCCAGCAGTTACTCCTTCGTGCGGCCTTCGAAACTGTTTTTT.

The chain carries TRBV29-1 and TRBJ2-1; D gene ambiguous. V shed 8 bases and J shed 14 bases, with 16 bases lying between them. CDR1 SQVTM and CDR2 ANQGSEA come from the germline V gene. There are 10 residues in the CDR3. The CDR3 sequence: CSMSSGIEFF. The CDR3 DNA reads TGCAGCATGTCCTCAGGTATCGAGTTCTTC.

J is TRBJ2-7 and V is TRBV12-5, with D possibly called TRBD1 or TRBD2 (5 bases each). Trimming left V 1 base short and J 6 bases short, with 25 bases between. This CDR3 contains 18 residues. Germline assignment: CDR1 LGHNT and CDR2 FRNRAP. CDR3 residues: CASGLARDKLVGTLEQYF. The CDR3 DNA is TGTGCTAGTGGTTTGGCACGAGACAAACTCGTAGGGACCCTCGAGCAGTACTTC. The variable domain in full, completed from reference TRBV12-5 and TRBJ2-7, reads DARVTQTPRHKVTEMGQEVTMRCQPILGHNTVFWYRQTMMQGLELLAYFRNRAPLDDSGMPKDRFSAEMPDATLATLKIQPSEPRDSAVYFCASGLARDKLVGTLEQYFGPGTRLTVT.

V usage is TRBV14 and J usage is TRBJ1-2; TRBD1 is a possible D gene (5 bases). Per germline, CDR1 SGHDN and CDR2 FVKESK. The V and J ends lost 0 bases and 7 bases respectively, with 15 bases between them. The CDR3 sequence is 15 residues long. The CDR3 reads CASSQEGEGFLGYTF. The CDR3 DNA sequence: TGTGCCAGCAGCCAAGAGGGGGAGGGATTCCTTGGCTACACCTTC.

The chain couples TRBV2 to TRBJ1-2, with TRBD1 matching 9 bases. Germline lookup yields CDR1 SNHLY and CDR2 FYNNEI. CDR3 length equals 16 residues. Germline trimming cut 6 bases from V and 4 bases from J; bases unmatched to any gene: 12. Here the CDR3 reads CASRERGQGKTYGYTF. CDR3 in DNA: TGTGCCAGCAGGGAAAGGGGACAGGGCAAAACCTATGGCTACACCTTC.

The table lists this clone with a count of one. The chain links TRBV5-8 to TRBJ2-1; no firm D call. Germline V gene data show CDR1 as SGHTS and CDR2 as YDEGEE. The V gene lost 2 bases and the J gene lost 4 bases, with 4 bases spanning the gap. This CDR3 contains 12 residues. CDR3 region: CASSFLYNEQFF. The CDR3 DNA follows: TGTGCCAGCAGCTTTCTATACAATGAGCAGTTCTTC.

The chain links TRBV28 to TRBJ2-5; D unresolved. This CDR3 region has 12 residues. Germline lookup yields CDR1 MDHEN and CDR2 SYDVKM. The V end lost 3 bases, the J end lost 9 bases, and 11 bases lay between the germline ends. The CDR3 region is CASSLVRYPQYF. CDR3 DNA: TGTGCCAGCAGTTTGGTACGATACCCCCAGTACTTC.

CDR3 sequence: CASSDSVYRGLKPYEQYV. As DNA, the CDR3 is TGTGCCAGCAGTGACTCGGTATACAGGGGGTTAAAGCCCTACGAGCAGTACGTC. This rearrangement joins TRBV6-4 to TRBJ2-7; 8 bases align to TRBD1. The CDR3 consists of 18 residues. Germline trimming cut 0 bases from V and 2 bases from J; bases unmatched to any gene: 12. Germline V lookup: CDR1 MRHNA, CDR2 SNTAGT.

This clone was picked up one time. V is TRBV11-1 and J is TRBJ2-2; D is perhaps TRBD1 or TRBD2 (5 bases each). Germline CDR1 SGHAT, CDR2 FQDESV (reference sequence). V gave up 3 bases and J gave up 2 bases, with 10 bases separating them. This CDR3 spans 15 amino acids. The CDR3 sequence is CASSLGRTNTGELFF. The CDR3 bases are TGTGCCAGCAGCTTGGGACGGACCAACACCGGGGAGCTGTTTTTT.

The chain joins TRBV19 to TRBJ2-7; D remains ambiguous. Germline V lookup: CDR1 LNHDA, CDR2 SQIVND (reference sequence). The V end lost 5 bases, the J end lost 4 bases, and 15 bases lay between the germline ends. The CDR3 totals 14 residues. This chain's CDR3 is CASSASFTSYEQYF. The CDR3 nucleotides are TGTGCCAGTAGTGCGAGCTTTACTTCATACGAGCAGTACTTC.

The chain is built from TRBV6-5 and TRBJ2-7; D is uncertain. CDR1 MNHEY and CDR2 SVGAGI come from the germline V gene. There are 13 residues in the CDR3. V lost 2 bases and J lost 4, with 9 bases in between. The CDR3 sequence is CASSYRMWYEQYF. The CDR3 DNA is TGTGCCAGCAGTTACAGGATGTGGTACGAGCAGTACTTC.

The chain joins TRBV5-4 to TRBJ2-1, with D hard to call. V was pared by 0 bases and J by 0 bases, with 7 bases between. Germline V gene sequence: CDR1 SGHNT, CDR2 YYREEE (reference sequence). The length of the CDR3 is 15 residues. For the CDR3, the DNA is TGTGCCAGCAGCTTGGCCAGGAGCTCCTACAATGAGCAGTTCTTC. Its translation: CASSLARSSYNEQFF.

The chain joins TRBV27 to TRBJ2-2; D gene unclear. Trimming shortened V by 9 bases and J by 1 base, and 15 bases separated the two germline ends. CDR1 is MNHEY and CDR2 is SMNVEV in the germline V gene (reference sequence). The length of the CDR3 is 15 residues. This CDR3 reads CASSNGRLNTGELFF. Written as DNA, the CDR3 is TGTGCCAGTAGTAACGGACGGTTGAACACCGGGGAGCTGTTTTTT.

In the case of this clone: Additional DNA sequences in this sample encode the identical CDR3. The CDR3 region is CASSIGGVREKLFF. CDR3 nucleotide sequence: TGTGCCAGTAGTATAGGAGGGGTACGGGAAAAACTGTTTTTT. The rearrangement joins TRBV19 to TRBJ1-4; TRBD1 is a possible D gene (5 bases). This CDR3 comprises 14 residues. Per the germline V gene, CDR1 is LNHDA and CDR2 is SQIVND (reference sequence). Trimming stripped 1 base from V and 8 bases from J, with 11 bases between.